The entry that follows covers one TCR beta chain sequence. In the original analysis: From reference gene primer amplification, estimates of nucleated cell counts were derived. The data were produced by immunoSEQ multiplex PCR, yet TCRdb's version contains in-frame clones alone and is incomplete. D and trimming were read from the DNA, whereas the V and J calls and clone size are those reported in that table. The table has under 200,000 clones, 80% to 85% seen once. This CDR3 spans 13 amino acids. V shed 5 bases, J shed 5 bases, and the junction held 8 bases outside the gene matches. Germline CDR1 and CDR2: GTSNPN and SVGIG (reference sequence). The data were taken from a study of blood T cell repertoires in COVID-19. Looking at the study overall: Acute-phase and convalescent COVID-19 samples originated in the United States, Italy and Spain.

The chain carries TRBV30 and TRBJ2-5, with 7 nucleotides matching TRBD2. Sequencing was done on a sample of peripheral blood. This clonotype was obtained from a human donor with acute or convalescent COVID-19. The donor label of this sample is uncertain. For the CDR3, the DNA is TGTGCCTGGGCGGGACTACCAAGGGAGACCCAGTACTTC. Translating it yields CAWAGLPRETQYF.